The text below deals with one T cell receptor (beta chain). This specimen comes from a study of blood T cell repertoires in COVID-19. In the original processing: Amplifying reference gene primers gave estimates of nucleated cell counts. Sequencing used immunoSEQ multiplex PCR; TCRdb keeps in-frame clones, though not all of them. That table furnishes V, J and clone size, whereas the DNA furnished D and trimming. This table has about 99,000 clones, less than 85% appearing once. The germline V gene has CDR1 SGHDN and CDR2 FVKESK. Trimming stripped 7 bases from V and 0 bases from J, with 10 bases between. The CDR3 covers 14 residues.

The sequenced sample was peripheral blood. The genes are TRBV14 and TRBJ2-1; a weak D match, TRBD1 (6 bases). The TCR originated in a woman aged 80 or over with active or convalescent COVID-19. The CDR3 region is CASKGVSSYNEQFF. CDR3 DNA sequence: TGTGCCAGCAAGGGGGTGAGCTCCTACAATGAGCAGTTCTTC.